A single sample gave rise to the 28 T cell receptor beta chains below, sequenced in a study of blood T cell repertoires in COVID-19. Some clones are missing from TCRdb's copy, which holds only in-frame ones; the method was immunoSEQ multiplex PCR. This repertoire shows roughly 250,000 clones, roughly 86% found once; its top ten account for around 3.3%. Sequencing was done on a sample of PBMCs or T cells enriched from blood (not recorded which). The source is a middle-aged woman with acute COVID-19.

In DNA, the CDR3 is TGTGCCAGCAGCTTGTCTAGCGACCAAGAGACCCAGTACTTC. It specifies CASSLSSDQETQYF. The V call is TRBV5-4, the J call TRBJ2-5, with D maybe TRBD2 (6 bases). The CDR3 is made up of 14 amino acids. V lost 1 base and J 0 bases, leaving 7 bases between the germline ends. Germline lookup yields CDR1 SGHNT and CDR2 YYREEE (reference sequence).

This chain uses TRBV14 with TRBJ1-1; D not resolved. This CDR3 comprises 15 residues. Germline lookup yields CDR1 SGHDN and CDR2 FVKESK. Trimming pared 2 bases from V and 5 bases from J, leaving 15 bases between. As DNA, the CDR3 is TGTGCCAGCAGCCAAATACCGGGTCGAGGGACTGAAGCTTTCTTT. Its translation is CASSQIPGRGTEAFF.

This sequence joins TRBV7-9 and TRBJ1-2; D remains unclear. V was cut by 5 bases and J by 4 bases, with 8 bases left in between. Germline CDR1 SEHNR, CDR2 FQNEAQ (reference sequence). The CDR3 is made up of 12 amino acids. CDR3 residues: CASSPQTYGYTF. Here the CDR3 DNA reads TGTGCCAGCAGCCCACAGACCTATGGCTACACCTTC. The full variable domain, with the rest looked up from reference TRBV7-9 and TRBJ1-2, is DTGVSQNPRHKITKRGQNVTFRCDPISEHNRLYWYRQTLGQGPEFLTYFQNEAQLEKSRLLSDRFSAERPKGSFSTLEIQRTEQGDSAMYLCASSPQTYGYTFGSGTRLTVV.

In nucleotides, the CDR3 is TGTGCCAGCAGCTTAGCAGGGGACGGAAACACCATATATTTT. This gives the protein CASSLAGDGNTIYF. The chain recombines TRBV11-3 with TRBJ1-3; D perhaps matches TRBD1 (6 bases). V was clipped by 1 base and J by 4 bases, with 8 bases between them. From germline, CDR1 is SGHNT and CDR2 YENEEA. The CDR3 is 14 amino acids.

This sequence joins TRBV3-1 (or the pseudogene TRBV3-2) and TRBJ2-7; no clear D gene. CDR3 size: 15 residues. Between the trimmed V and J ends, which lost 1 base and 6 bases, there was a span of 16 bases. CDR1 is LGHDT, CDR2 YNNKEL, per germline (reference sequence). The CDR3: CASSQVRFPLGEQYF. The CDR3 DNA is TGTGCCAGCAGCCAAGTCCGTTTCCCCCTCGGCGAGCAGTACTTC.

V is TRBV10-1 and J is TRBJ2-5, with D maybe TRBD1 (6 bases). The germline gives CDR1 WNHNN, CDR2 SYGVQD (reference sequence). The germline V and J ends were trimmed by 2 bases and 5 bases, with 15 bases remaining between them. The CDR3 contains 15 residues. The CDR3 protein is CASSERSGVGETQYF. The DNA for the CDR3 is TGCGCCAGCAGTGAGCGGTCAGGGGTGGGGGAGACCCAGTACTTC.

The rearrangement joins TRBV19 to TRBJ1-5; 8 bases are a match to TRBD1. This CDR3 has 14 amino acids. Losses at the gene ends were 5 bases for V and 7 bases for J; bases not matched to a gene: 7. The germline gives CDR1 LNHDA, CDR2 SQIVND (reference sequence). The CDR3 sequence: CASSDRGYGQPQHF. The CDR3 DNA sequence: TGTGCCAGTAGTGACAGGGGCTATGGACAGCCCCAGCATTTT.

The chain is built from TRBV6-1 and TRBJ1-5; 9 bases agree with TRBD1. This CDR3 comprises 15 residues. V lost 2 bases and J lost 4; bases outside the gene matches: 3. CDR1 is MNHNS and CDR2 is SASEGT in the germline V gene. The CDR3 protein is CASSESTGGNQPQHF. DNA for the CDR3: TGTGCCAGCAGTGAATCGACAGGGGGTAATCAGCCCCAGCATTTT.

This chain links TRBV9 with TRBJ1-3, with D unclear. V shed 0 bases and J shed 0 bases, with 13 bases lying between them. Germline V gives CDR1 SGDLS, CDR2 YYNGEE. This CDR3 contains 17 residues. The CDR3, as DNA: TGTGCCAGCAGCGTAGTAGGAGAGACCCTCTCTGGAAACACCATATATTTT. Translating it yields CASSVVGETLSGNTIYF.

This clone occurred a few times. The DNA of the CDR3 is TGTGCCAGCAGCCAAGATTTGGCAGGGGCGGATGAAAAACTGTTTTTT. This gives the protein CASSQDLAGADEKLFF. The chain is built from TRBV3-1 (or the pseudogene TRBV3-2) and TRBJ1-4; a weak D match, TRBD1 (6 bases). V shed 0 bases and J shed 6 bases, with 14 bases lying between them. The length of the CDR3 is 16 residues. Germline CDR1 LGHDT, CDR2 YNNKEL (reference sequence).

This clone showed up just once. J is TRBJ2-7 and V is TRBV11-3; weak D call: TRBD2 (6 bases). CDR3 length equals 14 residues. Germline V gene data show CDR1 as SGHNT and CDR2 as YENEEA. The V end was cut by 3 bases, the J end by 6 bases, with 15 bases between. The DNA of the CDR3 is TGTGCCAGCAGCTTGGGCGGGGAGTTGCTCGAGCAGTACTTC. Translating gives CASSLGGELLEQYF.

The rearrangement joins TRBV25-1 to TRBJ2-1; unclear D gene. The CDR3 spans 11 residues. Per the germline V gene, CDR1 is MGHDK and CDR2 is SYGVNS. V lost 3 bases to trimming and J lost 12 bases, with 9 bases between them. The CDR3 coding sequence is TGTGCCAGCAGTGACGGAGATGGGCAGTTCTTC. This sequence encodes CASSDGDGQFF.

The rearrangement joins TRBV25-1 to TRBJ1-6; unclear D gene. Trimming left V 1 base short and J 10 bases short, with 17 bases between. Germline CDR1 MGHDK, CDR2 SYGVNS. The CDR3 length is 16 residues. The CDR3 reads CASSEFLRHGESPLHF. The CDR3 DNA reads TGTGCCAGCAGTGAATTCTTGAGACACGGGGAATCACCCCTCCACTTT.

The V and J genes are TRBV5-4 and TRBJ2-1; 11 bases are shared with TRBD2. The junction had 4 bases not matched to a gene; V was cut back by 1 base and J by 7 bases. Germline V lookup: CDR1 SGHNT, CDR2 YYREEE (reference sequence). CDR3 length: 15 amino acids. The CDR3 sequence: CASSLTSGSRNEQFF. CDR3 nucleotide sequence: TGTGCCAGCAGCTTGACTAGCGGGAGTCGGAATGAGCAGTTCTTC.

This sequence joins TRBV6-2 or TRBV6-3 and TRBJ2-3; perhaps TRBD2 as D (5 bases). V shed 6 bases and J shed 5 bases, with 9 bases lying between them. The CDR3 sequence is 12 residues long. Germline CDR1 is MNHEY and CDR2 is SVGEGT. DNA for the CDR3: TGTGCCAGCAGCCCCACTAGAGATACGCAGTATTTT. Translating gives CASSPTRDTQYF.

The chain uses TRBV10-3 and TRBJ2-6, with D possibly being TRBD2 (6 bases). V dropped 9 bases and J dropped 0 bases, with 18 bases sitting between them. The CDR3 contains 17 residues. CDR1 and CDR2 from the germline V gene are ENHRY and SYGVKD. In DNA, the CDR3 is TGTGCCATTACTTGGGGACTCCTCTCCTCTGGGGCCAACGTCCTGACTTTC. The encoded protein is CAITWGLLSSGANVLTF.

The rearrangement uses TRBV2 and TRBJ1-4, with a tentative D call TRBD1 (6 bases). Trimming stripped 5 bases from V and 3 bases from J, with 16 bases between. Germline V CDR1 and CDR2: SNHLY, FYNNEI. CDR3 length equals 16 residues. The CDR3 bases are TGTGCCAGCAGTATGACAGGCCGGGGGGCTAATGAAAAACTGTTTTTT. This sequence encodes CASSMTGRGANEKLFF.

This sequence joins TRBV5-1 and TRBJ2-2; weak D call: TRBD1 (6 bases). Looked up from germline, CDR1 is SGHRS and CDR2 is YFSETQ. This CDR3 has 12 amino acids. V lost 2 bases and J 9 bases, leaving 8 bases between the germline ends. The DNA for the CDR3 is TGCGCCAGCAGCTTACAGGGTAGGGAGCTGTTTTTT. It yields the protein CASSLQGRELFF.

The rearrangement joins TRBV24-1 to TRBJ2-2; D perhaps matches TRBD1 (5 bases). CDR1 KGHDR and CDR2 SFDVKD come from the germline V gene. The CDR3 sequence is 16 residues long. The V and J ends lost 4 bases and 4 bases respectively, with 15 bases between them. The DNA of the CDR3 is TGTGCCACCAGTGACTCCATCCCAGGGATCACCGGGGAGCTGTTTTTT. This translates into CATSDSIPGITGELFF.

The V gene is TRBV12-3 or TRBV12-4, the J gene TRBJ1-2; D possibly corresponds to TRBD1 (5 bases). The CDR3 spans 12 residues. Trimming left V 6 bases short and J 5 bases short, with 10 bases between. The CDR3 here is CASSFTGYGYTF. CDR3 in DNA: TGTGCCAGCAGCTTTACAGGTTATGGCTACACCTTC.

The chain carries TRBV3-1 (or the pseudogene TRBV3-2) and TRBJ1-2; 8 bases match TRBD1. CDR1 and CDR2 (germline): LGHDT, YNNKEL (reference sequence). V lost 4 bases, J lost 6 bases, and 7 bases stayed unmatched. The CDR3 runs to 14 residues. As DNA, the CDR3 is TGTGCCAGCAGCCCGGACAGGGAGGTTCATGGCTACACCTTC. Protein product: CASSPDREVHGYTF.

The chain recombines TRBV7-2 with TRBJ2-5, with D perhaps matching TRBD1 (6 bases). From germline, CDR1 is SGHTA and CDR2 FQGNSA. CDR3 length: 13 residues. The V gene lost 1 base and the J gene lost 4 bases, with 7 bases spanning the gap. CDR3 DNA sequence: TGTGCCAGCAGCTTAGTACAGGGAGAGACCCAGTACTTC. It specifies CASSLVQGETQYF.

The chain joins TRBV12-3 or TRBV12-4 to TRBJ2-1, with a weak D call TRBD1 (6 bases). Trimming took 5 bases from V and 8 from J, leaving 10 bases between them. CDR3 length: 12 residues. The CDR3 DNA sequence: TGTGCCAGCAGTCAGGGACACCATGAGCAGTTCTTC. Protein product: CASSQGHHEQFF.

This sequence joins TRBV11-3 and TRBJ2-1, with D tentatively TRBD2 (5 bases). The CDR3 length is 14 residues. V was pared by 1 base and J by 8 bases, with 12 bases between. Germline values: CDR1 SGHNT, CDR2 YENEEA. The CDR3 here is CASSLADSADEQFF. CDR3 DNA sequence: TGTGCCAGCAGCTTAGCGGATAGCGCCGATGAGCAGTTCTTC.

The CDR3 here is CASSSLRRELNEQYF. The CDR3 coding sequence is TGTGCCAGCAGCTCATTGAGGCGGGAGCTAAACGAGCAGTACTTC. V usage is TRBV5-4 and J usage is TRBJ2-7, with 7 bases lining up with TRBD2. The V and J ends lost 3 bases and 5 bases, in that order; junction bases with no gene match: 11. Germline-derived CDR1 and CDR2 are SGHNT and YYREEE (reference sequence). The CDR3 is made up of 15 amino acids. The variable domain in full, with the rest retrieved from reference TRBV5-4 and TRBJ2-7, is ETGVTQSPTHLIKTRGQQVTLRCSSQSGHNTVSWYQQALGQGPQFIFQYYREEENGRGNFPPRFSGLQFPNYSSELNVNALELDDSALYLCASSSLRRELNEQYFGPGTRLTVT.

The chain has TRBV24-1 and TRBJ2-1; 8 positions agree with TRBD2. Looked up from germline, CDR1 is KGHDR and CDR2 is SFDVKD. This CDR3 comprises 16 residues. The junction had 3 bases not matched to a gene; V was cut back by 0 bases and J by 3 bases. The CDR3 sequence: CATSDLMAGGYNEQFF. CDR3 nucleotides: TGTGCCACCAGTGATTTGATGGCGGGAGGCTACAATGAGCAGTTCTTC.

The V and J genes are TRBV15 and TRBJ2-3, with 8 bases that match TRBD2. Trimming cost V 3 bases and J 4 bases; bases outside gene matches: 3. Looked up from germline, CDR1 is LNHNV and CDR2 is YYDKDF (reference sequence). CDR3 length: 14 residues. The CDR3 spells CATSSILAADTQYF. Written as DNA, the CDR3 is TGTGCCACCAGCAGTATACTAGCGGCAGATACGCAGTATTTT.

The chain carries TRBV19 and TRBJ1-6, with 8 nucleotides matching TRBD1. The CDR3 sequence is 14 residues long. CDR1 is LNHDA and CDR2 is SQIVND in the germline V gene (reference sequence). The ends lost 4 bases at V and 7 bases at J; junction bases unmatched: 3. In nucleotides, the CDR3 is TGTGCCAGTAGTAAAGGACAGGGAAATTCACCCCTCCACTTT. Its protein is CASSKGQGNSPLHF.